This TCR beta chain comes out of a study of T cell repertoires in cytomegalovirus infection. TCRdb independently ran MiXCR on the reads; one entry per CDR3 protein. This table has 340,000 or so distinct CDR3 sequences, around 25% appearing once. This clonotype was found a few times. Antigen specificity is unknown. The germline V gene has CDR1 MNHEY and CDR2 SMNVEV (reference sequence). This CDR3 spans 13 amino acids. V lost 7 bases to trimming and J lost 7 bases, with 16 bases between them. The rearrangement links TRBV27 to TRBJ1-1; D not certain. This TCR came from a human donor in good health (CMV status not recorded). Some clones in this sample may be carry-over from other donors' samples. The sequencing used cultured PBMCs, collected from culture after CMV antigen stimulation. CDR3 in amino acids: CASTPEGGVEAFF. CDR3 coding DNA: TGTGCCAGCACCCCCGAAGGCGGGGTTGAAGCTTTCTTT.